Sequencing of this T cell receptor beta chain was carried out in a study of blood T cell repertoires in COVID-19. CDR1 MDHEN and CDR2 SYDVKM come from the germline V gene. The CDR3 sequence is 13 residues long. V lost 7 bases and J 4 bases, leaving 11 bases between the germline ends. The protocol was immunoSEQ multiplex PCR, while the TCRdb copy is restricted to in-frame clones and leaves out a portion. In the table there are 140,000 to 150,000 clones, approximately 81% of which are singletons. The source is a human donor in a cohort sampled during active COVID-19. V is TRBV28 and J is TRBJ1-5; TRBD1 might be the D (6 bases). The sequenced sample was peripheral blood. The DNA of the CDR3 is TGTGCCAGCATCGGACAGATTAATCAGCCCCAGCATTTT. It encodes CASIGQINQPQHF.